A selection of T cell receptor beta chains follows, all from one sample in a study of early T cells in non-severe SARS-CoV-2 infection. In TCRdb, the 5' RACE reads were re-called with MiXCR into one record per CDR3 protein. The sample carries 65,000 to 75,000 distinct CDR3 sequences, 9.5% to 13% recorded once. The specimen was whole blood. The receptors here all came from an adult who was a healthcare worker with PCR-confirmed SARS-CoV-2 infection or an uninfected control (not recorded which). The CDR3 runs from the conserved cysteine through the conserved F or W. The D gene is left open where the match is weak. Not every row has a clone size; where given, it reads once, few, many or a size class.

CDR3 | DNA | D | J | V | size
CASSQNPGAPLHF | TGTGCCAGCAGTCAAAATCCGGGAGCACCCCTCCACTTT | - | TRBJ1-6 | TRBV6-2/TRBV6-3 | -
CASSPRDRVKNIQYF | TGTGCCAGCTCACCGAGGGACAGGGTGAAAAACATTCAGTACTTC | TRBD1 | TRBJ2-4 | TRBV18 | -
CSVVYETQYF | TGCAGCGTTGTTTATGAGACCCAGTACTTC | - | TRBJ2-5 | TRBV29-1 | few
CASSLANWREQYF | TGTGCCAGCAGCTTAGCGAACTGGCGCGAGCAGTACTTC | - | TRBJ2-7 | TRBV7-2 | many
CSVVPGQGTYEQYF | TGCAGCGTAGTGCCGGGACAGGGCACCTACGAGCAGTACTTC | TRBD1 | TRBJ2-7 | TRBV29-1 | few
CASTQGANVLTF | TGTGCCAGCACTCAGGGGGCCAACGTCCTGACTTTC | - | TRBJ2-6 | TRBV11-1 | -
CAWRTSGSYEQYF | TGTGCCTGGAGGACTAGCGGGAGTTACGAGCAGTACTTC | TRBD2 | TRBJ2-7 | TRBV30 | many
CASSLGDGAYEQYF | TGTGCCAGCAGCTTAGGGGACGGGGCCTACGAGCAGTACTTC | - | TRBJ2-7 | TRBV11-2 | -
CACYQTGGVYGYTF | TGTGCCTGCTACCAAACAGGGGGCGTCTATGGCTACACCTTC | TRBD1 | TRBJ1-2 | TRBV30 | few
CASSGSGSGTGELFF | TGTGCCAGCAGCGGGAGCGGGTCAGGGACCGGGGAGCTGTTTTTT | - | TRBJ2-2 | TRBV5-5 | many
CASSRGLAGGGSYNEQFF | TGCGCCAGCAGCAGGGGACTAGCGGGAGGGGGCTCCTACAATGAGCAGTTCTTC | TRBD2 | TRBJ2-1 | TRBV4-1 | many
CASSLDPGAGSPLHF | TGTGCCAGCAGCTTAGACCCGGGGGCAGGGTCACCCCTCCACTTT | - | TRBJ1-6 | TRBV11-2 | -
CSARDPQGTTGELFF | TGCAGTGCTAGGGACCCCCAGGGAACCACCGGGGAGCTGTTTTTT | - | TRBJ2-2 | TRBV20-1 | many
CASSHYNEQFF | TGTGCCAGCAGTCACTACAATGAGCAGTTCTTC | - | TRBJ2-1 | TRBV12-3/TRBV12-4 | many
CASSPPEKNYEQYF | TGTGCCAGCTCACCCCCAGAAAAGAACTACGAGCAGTACTTC | - | TRBJ2-7 | TRBV18 | -
CASSFIGQGENIQYF | TGTGCCAGCAGCTTTATCGGACAGGGAGAAAACATTCAGTACTTC | TRBD1 | TRBJ2-4 | TRBV5-4 | many
CASSPRTSGGPGTDTQYF | TGTGCCAGCAGCCCCAGGACTAGCGGGGGGCCGGGGACAGATACGCAGTATTTT | TRBD2 | TRBJ2-3 | TRBV11-2 | -
CASSLAGMDTQYF | TGTGCCAGCAGCTTAGCGGGGATGGATACGCAGTATTTT | - | TRBJ2-3 | TRBV7-6 | many
CATVTSNYGYTF | TGTGCCACGGTCACATCTAACTATGGCTACACCTTC | - | TRBJ1-2 | TRBV6-6 | many
CSASKAGASSSYNEQFF | TGCAGTGCTAGTAAAGCGGGGGCGTCGAGCTCCTACAATGAGCAGTTCTTC | TRBD2 | TRBJ2-1 | TRBV20-1 | many
CASRHSGSTGELFF | TGTGCCAGTAGGCATAGCGGGAGTACCGGGGAGCTGTTTTTT | TRBD2 | TRBJ2-2 | TRBV19 | few
CASSLEGGYTGELFF | TGCGCCAGCAGCTTGGAAGGGGGTTACACCGGGGAGCTGTTTTTT | - | TRBJ2-2 | TRBV5-1 | -
CASSIRQDYEQYF | TGTGCCAGCAGCATCCGACAGGACTACGAGCAGTACTTC | - | TRBJ2-7 | TRBV7-8 | many
CASSPTDQGPEAFF | TGTGCCAGCTCACCAACGGATCAGGGTCCTGAAGCTTTCTTT | - | TRBJ1-1 | TRBV18 | -
CASSQVLAAHYEQFF | TGCGCCAGCAGCCAAGTACTAGCGGCCCACTACGAGCAGTTCTTC | TRBD2 | TRBJ2-1 | TRBV4-1 | -
CAISEWGTVEREQYF | TGTGCCATCAGTGAGTGGGGGACCGTGGAAAGAGAGCAGTACTTC | - | TRBJ2-7 | TRBV10-3 | -
CASGDRDFYGYTF | TGTGCCAGCGGGGACAGGGACTTCTATGGCTACACCTTC | TRBD1 | TRBJ1-2 | TRBV6-5 | few
CSVGPDSGEQFF | TGCAGCGTTGGTCCCGACAGTGGTGAGCAGTTCTTC | - | TRBJ2-1 | TRBV29-1 | many
CASSLREGISGRARETQYF | TGCGCCAGCAGCTTAAGGGAGGGGATTAGCGGGAGGGCCAGGGAGACCCAGTACTTC | TRBD2 | TRBJ2-5 | TRBV4-1 | few
CASTSGTSAYEQYF | TGTGCCAGCACCTCCGGGACTAGCGCCTACGAGCAGTACTTC | TRBD2 | TRBJ2-7 | TRBV28 | many
CSVGVSTDTQYF | TGCAGCGTTGGAGTTAGCACAGATACGCAGTATTTT | - | TRBJ2-3 | TRBV29-1 | many
CASSFTASSYEQYF | TGTGCCAGCAGCTTCACCGCTAGCTCCTACGAGCAGTACTTC | - | TRBJ2-7 | TRBV7-9 | -
CASGLVGETQYF | TGTGCTAGTGGTTTGGTAGGGGAGACCCAGTACTTC | - | TRBJ2-5 | TRBV12-5 | many
CASSFRRDDEQYF | TGTGCCAGCAGCTTCCGGCGGGACGACGAGCAGTACTTC | - | TRBJ2-7 | TRBV7-9 | few
CASSLATTYEQYF | TGTGCCAGCAGCTTAGCCACCACCTACGAGCAGTACTTC | - | TRBJ2-7 | TRBV7-9 | -
CATSDSTGPYEQYF | TGTGCCACCAGTGACTCCACAGGGCCCTACGAGCAGTACTTC | - | TRBJ2-7 | TRBV24-1 | many
CASSRTGEETQYF | TGTGCCAGCAGCCGCACAGGGGAAGAGACCCAGTACTTC | TRBD1 | TRBJ2-5 | TRBV12-3/TRBV12-4 | many
CASSPRQKNTEAFF | TGTGCCAGCTCACCAAGACAGAAGAACACTGAAGCTTTCTTT | - | TRBJ1-1 | TRBV18 | many
CASSPGRGAGDTQYF | TGTGCCAGCAGCCCGGGGCGGGGGGCAGGCGATACGCAGTATTTT | TRBD2 | TRBJ2-3 | TRBV5-4 | few
CSVALAGVYEQYF | TGCAGCGTTGCCTTAGCGGGGGTCTACGAGCAGTACTTC | TRBD2 | TRBJ2-7 | TRBV29-1 | many
CASSQDAGGVRIQYF | TGCGCCAGCAGCCAAGATGCAGGGGGCGTACGCATTCAGTACTTC | TRBD1 | TRBJ2-4 | TRBV4-1 | few
CARSPGYNEQFF | TGTGCCAGAAGCCCCGGATACAATGAGCAGTTCTTC | - | TRBJ2-1 | TRBV5-3 | many
CASSFISGTRIF | TGTGCCAGCAGTTTTATTTCCGGGACACGGATATTC | - | TRBJ2-4 | TRBV2 | few
CASSPFERDKQFF | TGTGCCAGCTCACCCTTCGAGCGGGACAAGCAGTTCTTC | - | TRBJ2-1 | TRBV18 | many
CASSSEVSYEQYF | TGTGCCAGCAGCTCCGAAGTCTCCTACGAGCAGTACTTC | - | TRBJ2-7 | TRBV7-8 | -
CASSQDLGHGADTQYF | TGCGCCAGCAGCCAAGATCTGGGCCACGGGGCAGATACGCAGTATTTT | - | TRBJ2-3 | TRBV4-1 | few
CSVSMGAGKETQYF | TGCAGCGTTTCGATGGGGGCAGGGAAAGAGACCCAGTACTTC | - | TRBJ2-5 | TRBV29-1 | many
CASSPRRLAGGTYEQYF | TGTGCCAGCAGCCCCCGGCGATTAGCGGGGGGTACCTACGAGCAGTACTTC | TRBD2 | TRBJ2-7 | TRBV7-6 | few